Listed below are T cell receptor beta chains from one sample, sequenced in a study of T cell responses to AZD1222 COVID-19 vaccine. The repertoire was sequenced with immunoSEQ multiplex PCR; TCRdb's copy has only in-frame clones and lacks some. The sample lists 140,000 or so clones; roughly 92% were seen once. The material sequenced was peripheral blood, taken on day 0 of AZD1222 vaccination. Receptors originate from an adult in good health. The CDR3 runs from the conserved cysteine through the conserved F or W. D genes are given only for firm matches. Expanded clones are given a class, and other clones once, few, many or no size at all.

V	J	D	size	DNA	CDR3
TRBV6-5	TRBJ1-2	TRBD1	.	TGTGCCAGCAGCGAGGACAGGGGGCGACGAGGCTACACCTTC	CASSEDRGRRGYTF
TRBV3-1/TRBV3-2	TRBJ2-6	TRBD1	.	TGTGCCAGCAGCCAAGCTTCCCTCCTGACAGGGCTGCCTGGGGCCAACGTCCTGACTTTC	CASSQASLLTGLPGANVLTF
TRBV28	TRBJ2-7	.	.	TGTGCCAGCAGTTTATTCCCGTCCTACGAGCAGTACTTC	CASSLFPSYEQYF
TRBV6-2/TRBV6-3	TRBJ2-7	.	.	TGTGCCAGCAGCCGTAGCTTGTACGAGCAGTACTTC	CASSRSLYEQYF
TRBV6-5	TRBJ1-5	TRBD1	once	TGTGCCAGCAGTTGGACAGGGATCAATCAGCCCCAGCATTTT	CASSWTGINQPQHF
TRBV16	TRBJ2-3	TRBD1	.	TGTGCCAGCAGCCAAGGACAGGCGAACACAGATACGCAGTATTTT	CASSQGQANTDTQYF
TRBV11-2	TRBJ2-1	.	once	TGTGCCAGCAGCTTAGATGTCCCGAACTTGATGGATGAGCAGTTCTTC	CASSLDVPNLMDEQFF
TRBV18	TRBJ1-4	TRBD1	.	TGTGCCAGCTCACCCAGGGGGCCGACAACTAATGAAAAACTGTTTTTT	CASSPRGPTTNEKLFF
TRBV28	TRBJ1-5	TRBD1	.	TGTGCCAGCAGTCCCAGGACAGGGTGGGTCGGCAATCAGCCCCAGCATTTT	CASSPRTGWVGNQPQHF
TRBV7-6	TRBJ2-1	TRBD1	.	TGTGCCAGCAGCGTGATGGGACAGGGGTCCTACAATGAGCAGTTCTTC	CASSVMGQGSYNEQFF
TRBV7-3	TRBJ2-7	TRBD1	.	TGTGCCAGCAGCCATACTTTCCGGGACAGAAATCCCTACGAGCAGTACTTC	CASSHTFRDRNPYEQYF
TRBV28	TRBJ2-7	TRBD1	.	TGTGCCAGCAGCAGGGGGTTCGGAGAGCAGTACTTC	CASSRGFGEQYF
TRBV28	TRBJ1-1	.	once	TGTGCCAGCACGGGAAGATCCCCCTATGGGGGGGGAGCTTTCTTT	CASTGRSPYGGGAFF